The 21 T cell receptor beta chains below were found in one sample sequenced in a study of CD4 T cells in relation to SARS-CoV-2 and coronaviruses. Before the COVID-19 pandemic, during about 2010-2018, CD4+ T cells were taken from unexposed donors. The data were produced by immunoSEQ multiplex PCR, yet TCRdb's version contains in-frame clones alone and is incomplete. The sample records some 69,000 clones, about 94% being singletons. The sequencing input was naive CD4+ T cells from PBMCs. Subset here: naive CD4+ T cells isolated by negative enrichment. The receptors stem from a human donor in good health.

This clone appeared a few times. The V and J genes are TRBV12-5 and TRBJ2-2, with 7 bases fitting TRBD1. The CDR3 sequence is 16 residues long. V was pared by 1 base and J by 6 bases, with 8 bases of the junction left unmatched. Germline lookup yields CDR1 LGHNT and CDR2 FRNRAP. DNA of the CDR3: TGTGCTAGTGGTTTGGCCGGGTCCCAGGGGGCCGGGGAGCTGTTTTTT. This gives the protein CASGLAGSQGAGELFF.

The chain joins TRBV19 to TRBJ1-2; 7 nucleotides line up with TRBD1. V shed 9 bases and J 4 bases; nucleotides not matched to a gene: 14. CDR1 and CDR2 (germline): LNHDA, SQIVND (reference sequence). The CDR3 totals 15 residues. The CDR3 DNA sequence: TGTGCCAGCTCTAGAACCGAGGGGGCTCCCTATGGCTACACCTTC. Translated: CASSRTEGAPYGYTF.

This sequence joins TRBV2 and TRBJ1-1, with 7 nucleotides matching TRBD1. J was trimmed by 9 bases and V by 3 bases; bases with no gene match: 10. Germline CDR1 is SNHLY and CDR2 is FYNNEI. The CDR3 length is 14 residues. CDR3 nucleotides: TGTGCCAGCAGTGATAAGGTCTGGAGGGGGCAAGCTTTCTTT. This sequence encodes CASSDKVWRGQAFF.

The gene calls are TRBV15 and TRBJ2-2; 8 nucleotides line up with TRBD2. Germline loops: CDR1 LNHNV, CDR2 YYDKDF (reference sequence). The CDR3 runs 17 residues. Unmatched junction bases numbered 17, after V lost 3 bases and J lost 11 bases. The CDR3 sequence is CATSSGSLAGLGGELFF. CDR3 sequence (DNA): TGTGCCACCAGCAGCGGGAGCCTAGCGGGCCTGGGAGGAGAGCTGTTTTTT.

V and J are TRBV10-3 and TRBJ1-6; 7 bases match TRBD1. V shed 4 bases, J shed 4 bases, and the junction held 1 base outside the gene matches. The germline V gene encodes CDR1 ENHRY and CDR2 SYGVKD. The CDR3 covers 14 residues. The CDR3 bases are TGTGCCATCAGTGGACAGGGTTATAATTCACCCCTCCACTTT. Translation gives CAISGQGYNSPLHF.

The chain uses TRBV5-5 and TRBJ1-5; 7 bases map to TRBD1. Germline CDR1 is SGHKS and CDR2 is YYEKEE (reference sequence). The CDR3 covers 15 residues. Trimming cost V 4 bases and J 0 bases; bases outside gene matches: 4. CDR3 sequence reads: CASSGQAGSNQPQHF. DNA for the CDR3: TGTGCCAGCAGCGGACAGGCGGGTAGCAATCAGCCCCAGCATTTT.

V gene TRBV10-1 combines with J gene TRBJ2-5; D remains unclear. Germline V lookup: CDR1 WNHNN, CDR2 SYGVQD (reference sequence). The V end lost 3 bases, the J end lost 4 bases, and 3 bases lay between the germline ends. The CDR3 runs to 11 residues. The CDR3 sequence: CASSDGETQYF. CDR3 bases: TGCGCCAGCAGTGACGGAGAGACCCAGTACTTC.

The CDR3 here is CASSFLTFTKSHQPQHF. The CDR3 DNA is TGTGCCAGCAGTTTCCTTACTTTCACAAAAAGTCATCAGCCCCAGCATTTT. The gene calls are TRBV28 and TRBJ1-5; D not resolved. Between the trimmed V and J ends, which lost 3 bases and 5 bases, there was a span of 20 bases. The CDR3 loop spans 17 amino acids. Germline values: CDR1 MDHEN, CDR2 SYDVKM.

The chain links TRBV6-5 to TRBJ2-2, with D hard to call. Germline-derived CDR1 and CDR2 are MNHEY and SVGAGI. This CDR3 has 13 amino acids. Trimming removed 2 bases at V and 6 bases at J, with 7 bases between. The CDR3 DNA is TGTGCCAGCAGTTACCTGCGGCCCGGGGAGCTGTTTTTT. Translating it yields CASSYLRPGELFF.

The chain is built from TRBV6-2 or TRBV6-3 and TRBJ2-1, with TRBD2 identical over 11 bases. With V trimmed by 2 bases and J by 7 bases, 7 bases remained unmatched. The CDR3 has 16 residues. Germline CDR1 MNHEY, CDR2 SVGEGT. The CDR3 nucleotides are TGTGCCAGCAGTTACGGGCTAGCGGGAGGTGAAAATGAGCAGTTCTTC. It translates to CASSYGLAGGENEQFF.

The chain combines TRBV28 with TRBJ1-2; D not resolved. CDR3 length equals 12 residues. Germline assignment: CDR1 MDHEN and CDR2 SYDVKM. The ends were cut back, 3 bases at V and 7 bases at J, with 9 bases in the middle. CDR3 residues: CASSFRVGGYTF. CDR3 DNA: TGTGCCAGCAGTTTCCGGGTCGGTGGCTACACCTTC.

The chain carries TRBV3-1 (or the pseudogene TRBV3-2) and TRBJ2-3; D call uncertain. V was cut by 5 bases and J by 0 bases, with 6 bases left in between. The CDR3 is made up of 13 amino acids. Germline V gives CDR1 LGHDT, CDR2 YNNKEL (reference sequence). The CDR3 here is CASSISSTDTQYF. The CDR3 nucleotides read TGTGCCAGCAGCATATCTAGCACAGATACGCAGTATTTT.

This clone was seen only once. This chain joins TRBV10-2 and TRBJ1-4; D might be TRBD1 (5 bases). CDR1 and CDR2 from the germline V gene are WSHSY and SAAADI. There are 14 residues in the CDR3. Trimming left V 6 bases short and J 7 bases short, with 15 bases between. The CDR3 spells CASRPRQGGEKLFF. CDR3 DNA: TGCGCCAGCAGGCCGCGGCAGGGCGGTGAAAAACTGTTTTTT.

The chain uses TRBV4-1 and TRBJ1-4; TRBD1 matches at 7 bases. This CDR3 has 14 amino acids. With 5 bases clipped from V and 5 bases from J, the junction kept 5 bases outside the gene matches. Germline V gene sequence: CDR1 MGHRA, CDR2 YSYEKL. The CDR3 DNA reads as TGCGCCAGCAGCAAGACAGGGCCGAATGAAAAACTGTTTTTT. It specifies CASSKTGPNEKLFF.

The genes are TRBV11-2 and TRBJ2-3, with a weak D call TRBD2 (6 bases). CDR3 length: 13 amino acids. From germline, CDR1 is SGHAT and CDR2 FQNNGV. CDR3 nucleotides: TGTGCGGCGGGGCTATCTAGCACAGATACGCAGTATTTT. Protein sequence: CAAGLSSTDTQYF.

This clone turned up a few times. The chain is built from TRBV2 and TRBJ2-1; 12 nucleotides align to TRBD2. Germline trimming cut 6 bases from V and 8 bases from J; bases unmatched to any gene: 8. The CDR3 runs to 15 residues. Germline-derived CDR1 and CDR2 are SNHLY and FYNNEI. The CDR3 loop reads CASRTGTSGLHEQFF. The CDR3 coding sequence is TGTGCCAGCAGAACCGGGACTAGCGGGTTACATGAGCAGTTCTTC. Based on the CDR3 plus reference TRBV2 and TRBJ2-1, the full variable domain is EPEVTQTPSHQVTQMGQEVILRCVPISNHLYFYWYRQILGQKVEFLVSFYNNEISEKSEIFDDQFSVERPDGSNFTLKIRSTKLEDSAMYFCASRTGTSGLHEQFFGPGTRLTVL.

The CDR3 here is CASRRQGVVYGYTF. In DNA form, the CDR3 reads TGTGCCAGTAGGCGACAGGGAGTTGTCTATGGCTACACCTTC. The J gene is TRBJ1-2, the V gene TRBV19, with 7 bases matching TRBD1. From germline, CDR1 is LNHDA and CDR2 SQIVND (reference sequence). This CDR3 has 14 residues. The ends lost 6 bases at V and 4 bases at J; junction bases unmatched: 8. The full variable domain, its missing parts supplied by reference TRBV19 and TRBJ1-2, is DGGITQSPKYLFRKEGQNVTLSCEQNLNHDAMYWYRQDPGQGLRLIYYSQIVNDFQKGDIAEGYSVSREKKESFPLTVTSAQKNPTAFYLCASRRQGVVYGYTFGSGTRLTVV.

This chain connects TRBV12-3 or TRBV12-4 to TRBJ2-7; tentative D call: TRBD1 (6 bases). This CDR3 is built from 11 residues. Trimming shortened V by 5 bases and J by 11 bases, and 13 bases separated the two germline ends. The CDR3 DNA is TGTGCCAGCAGTAACAGGGTGCTAAAGTACTTC. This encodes CASSNRVLKYF.

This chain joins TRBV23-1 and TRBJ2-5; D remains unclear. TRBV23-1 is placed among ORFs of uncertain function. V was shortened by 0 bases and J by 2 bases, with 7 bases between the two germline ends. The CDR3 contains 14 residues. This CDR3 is CASSQSVRQETQYF. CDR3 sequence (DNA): TGCGCCAGCAGTCAATCGGTACGGCAAGAGACCCAGTACTTC.

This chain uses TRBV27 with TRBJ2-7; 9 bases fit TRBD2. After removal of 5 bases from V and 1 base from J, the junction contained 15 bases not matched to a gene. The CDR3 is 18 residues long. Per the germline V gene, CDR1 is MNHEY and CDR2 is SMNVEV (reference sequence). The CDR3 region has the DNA TGTGCCAGCAGTAAGTCCCGACCTAGCGGGACCTCTTCCTACGAGCAGTACTTC. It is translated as CASSKSRPSGTSSYEQYF.

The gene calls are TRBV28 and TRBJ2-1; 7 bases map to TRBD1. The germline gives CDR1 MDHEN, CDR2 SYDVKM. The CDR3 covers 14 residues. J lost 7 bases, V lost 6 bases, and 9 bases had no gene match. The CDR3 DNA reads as TGTGCCAGCAGGACCGACAGGGTGCGGAATGAGCAGTTCTTC. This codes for CASRTDRVRNEQFF.